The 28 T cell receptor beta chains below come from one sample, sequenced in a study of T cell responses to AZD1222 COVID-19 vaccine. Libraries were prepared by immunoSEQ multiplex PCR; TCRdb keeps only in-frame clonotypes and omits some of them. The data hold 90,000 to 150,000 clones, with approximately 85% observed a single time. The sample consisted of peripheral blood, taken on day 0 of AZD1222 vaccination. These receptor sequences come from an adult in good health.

For the CDR3, the DNA is TGTGCCAGCAGAACGGGACCCCAAGAGACCCAGTACTTC. Its protein product is CASRTGPQETQYF. This chain uses TRBV3-1 (or the pseudogene TRBV3-2) with TRBJ2-5, with D perhaps TRBD1 or TRBD2 (5 bases each). Trimming took 6 bases from V and 1 from J, leaving 9 bases between them. CDR1 and CDR2 from the germline V gene are LGHDT and YNNKEL (reference sequence). The CDR3 loop spans 13 amino acids.

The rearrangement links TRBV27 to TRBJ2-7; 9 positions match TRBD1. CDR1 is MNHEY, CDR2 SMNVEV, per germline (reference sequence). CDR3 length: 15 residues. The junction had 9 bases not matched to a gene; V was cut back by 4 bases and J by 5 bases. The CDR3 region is CASSSPGQGSNEQYF. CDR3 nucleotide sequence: TGTGCCAGCAGTTCACCGGGACAGGGTTCGAACGAGCAGTACTTC.

Here the CDR3 DNA reads TGTGCCAGCAGCTTTCGGTTATCCGGGGAGCTGTTTTTT. It translates to CASSFRLSGELFF. The chain recombines TRBV11-3 with TRBJ2-2; D is unresolved. V was shortened by 3 bases and J by 6 bases, with 8 bases between the two germline ends. The CDR3 has 13 residues. CDR1 and CDR2 (germline): SGHNT, YENEEA.

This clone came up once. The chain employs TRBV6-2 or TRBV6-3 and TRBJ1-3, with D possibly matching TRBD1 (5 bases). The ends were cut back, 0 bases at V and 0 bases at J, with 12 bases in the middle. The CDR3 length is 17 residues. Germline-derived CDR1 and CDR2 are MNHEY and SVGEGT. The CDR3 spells CASSYSAGRISGNTIYF. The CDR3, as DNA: TGTGCCAGCAGTTACTCGGCGGGACGAATCTCTGGAAACACCATATATTTT.

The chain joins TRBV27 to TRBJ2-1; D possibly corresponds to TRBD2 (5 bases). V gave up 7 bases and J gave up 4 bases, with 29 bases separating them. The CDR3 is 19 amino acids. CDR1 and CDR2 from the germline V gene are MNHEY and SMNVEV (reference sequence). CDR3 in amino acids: CASTQRVAGRALIYNEQFF. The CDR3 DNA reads TGTGCCAGCACCCAAAGGGTTGCGGGCCGGGCACTCATTTACAATGAGCAGTTCTTC.

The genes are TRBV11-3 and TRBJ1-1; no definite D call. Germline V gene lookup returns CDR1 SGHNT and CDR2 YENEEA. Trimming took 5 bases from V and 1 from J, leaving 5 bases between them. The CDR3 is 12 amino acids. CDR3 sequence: CASSLRNTEAFF. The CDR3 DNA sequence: TGTGCCAGCAGCCTCAGGAACACTGAAGCTTTCTTT.

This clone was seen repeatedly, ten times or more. CDR3: CASSSSPGLDTIYF. CDR3 in DNA: TGTGCCAGCAGCTCCTCCCCGGGTCTGGACACCATATATTTT. This chain joins TRBV7-2 and TRBJ1-3; D uncertain. From germline, CDR1 is SGHTA and CDR2 FQGNSA. CDR3 length equals 14 residues. Between the trimmed V and J ends, which lost 4 bases and 8 bases, there was a span of 15 bases.

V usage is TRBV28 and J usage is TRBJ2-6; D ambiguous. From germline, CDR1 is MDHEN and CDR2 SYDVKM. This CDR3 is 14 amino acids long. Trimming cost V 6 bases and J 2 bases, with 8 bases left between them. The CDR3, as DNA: TGTGCCAGCAGCACCGAGACTGGGGCCAACGTCCTGACTTTC. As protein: CASSTETGANVLTF.

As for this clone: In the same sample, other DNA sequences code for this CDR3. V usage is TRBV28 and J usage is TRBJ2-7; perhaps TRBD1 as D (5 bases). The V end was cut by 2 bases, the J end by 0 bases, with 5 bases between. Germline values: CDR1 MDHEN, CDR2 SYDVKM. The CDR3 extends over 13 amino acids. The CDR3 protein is CASSLDSSYEQYF. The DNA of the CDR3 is TGTGCCAGCAGTTTAGACAGCTCCTACGAGCAGTACTTC.

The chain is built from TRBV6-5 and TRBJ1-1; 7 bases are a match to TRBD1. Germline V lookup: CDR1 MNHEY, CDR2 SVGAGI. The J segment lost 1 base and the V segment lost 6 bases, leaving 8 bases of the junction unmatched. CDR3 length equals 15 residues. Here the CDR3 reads CASSPLDRANTEAFF. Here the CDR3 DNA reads TGTGCCAGCAGCCCACTCGACAGGGCGAACACTGAAGCTTTCTTT.

CDR3: CSVGISGANVLTF. In DNA, the CDR3 is TGCAGCGTTGGCATCTCTGGGGCCAACGTCCTGACTTTC. This chain joins TRBV29-1 and TRBJ2-6; no reliable D call. V lost 4 bases to trimming and J lost 0 bases, with 4 bases between them. CDR3 length: 13 residues. Per the germline V gene, CDR1 is SQVTM and CDR2 is ANQGSEA.

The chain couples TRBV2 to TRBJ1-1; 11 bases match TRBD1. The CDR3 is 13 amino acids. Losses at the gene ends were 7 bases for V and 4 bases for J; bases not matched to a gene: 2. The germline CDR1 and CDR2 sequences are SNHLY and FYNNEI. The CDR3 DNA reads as TGTGCCAGCACAGGACAGGGGGCCACTGAAGCTTTCTTT. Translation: CASTGQGATEAFF. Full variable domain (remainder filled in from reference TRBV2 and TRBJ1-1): EPEVTQTPSHQVTQMGQEVILRCVPISNHLYFYWYRQILGQKVEFLVSFYNNEISEKSEIFDDQFSVERPDGSNFTLKIRSTKLEDSAMYFCASTGQGATEAFFGQGTRLTVV.

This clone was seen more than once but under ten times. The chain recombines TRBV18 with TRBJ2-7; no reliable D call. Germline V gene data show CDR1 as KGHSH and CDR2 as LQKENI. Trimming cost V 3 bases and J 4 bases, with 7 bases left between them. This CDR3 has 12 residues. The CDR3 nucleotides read TGTGCCAGCTCACCGGATTTATACGAGCAGTACTTC. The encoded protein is CASSPDLYEQYF.

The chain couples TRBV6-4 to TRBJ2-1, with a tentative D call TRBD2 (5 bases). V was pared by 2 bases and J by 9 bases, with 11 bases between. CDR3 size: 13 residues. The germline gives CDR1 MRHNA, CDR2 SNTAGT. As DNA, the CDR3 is TGTGCCAGCAGTGACACCGGGGAAGGTGAGCAGTTCTTC. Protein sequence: CASSDTGEGEQFF.

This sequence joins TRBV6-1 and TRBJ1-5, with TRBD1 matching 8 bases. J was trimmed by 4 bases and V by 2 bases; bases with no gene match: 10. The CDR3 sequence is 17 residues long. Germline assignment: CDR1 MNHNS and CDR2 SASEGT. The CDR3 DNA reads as TGTGCCAGCAGTGAAATAACAGGGGGATTAGGGAATCAGCCCCAGCATTTT. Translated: CASSEITGGLGNQPQHF.

The CDR3 protein is CASSRLEDNEQFF. The CDR3 DNA sequence: TGTGCCAGCAGCCGTCTAGAGGACAATGAGCAGTTCTTC. The J gene is TRBJ2-1, the V gene TRBV5-4; D not certain. Germline lookup yields CDR1 SGHNT and CDR2 YYREEE (reference sequence). This CDR3 has 13 residues. V lost 4 bases and J 5 bases, leaving 10 bases between the germline ends.

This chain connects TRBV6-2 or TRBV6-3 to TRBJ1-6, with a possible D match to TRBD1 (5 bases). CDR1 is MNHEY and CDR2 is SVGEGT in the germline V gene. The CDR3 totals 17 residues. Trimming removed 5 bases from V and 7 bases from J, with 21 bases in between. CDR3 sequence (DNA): TGTGCCAGCAGTCTGAGACTCGACGGGGCCCGAAATTCACCCCTCCACTTT. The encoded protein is CASSLRLDGARNSPLHF.

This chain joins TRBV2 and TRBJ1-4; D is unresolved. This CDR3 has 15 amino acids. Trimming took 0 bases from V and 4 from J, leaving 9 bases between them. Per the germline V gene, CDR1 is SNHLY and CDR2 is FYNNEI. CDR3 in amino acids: CASSEAGLNNEKLFF. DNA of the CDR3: TGTGCCAGCAGTGAAGCAGGACTGAATAATGAAAAACTGTTTTTT. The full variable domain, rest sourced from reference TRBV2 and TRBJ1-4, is EPEVTQTPSHQVTQMGQEVILRCVPISNHLYFYWYRQILGQKVEFLVSFYNNEISEKSEIFDDQFSVERPDGSNFTLKIRSTKLEDSAMYFCASSEAGLNNEKLFFGSGTQLSVL.

The DNA for the CDR3 is TGTGCCAGCAGCCTTCATCCCATGGTCTCTAACTATGGCTACACCTTC. It encodes CASSLHPMVSNYGYTF. This chain links TRBV9 with TRBJ1-2; D gene unclear. This CDR3 is 16 amino acids long. V lost 4 bases to trimming and J lost 0 bases, with 16 bases between them. CDR1 is SGDLS, CDR2 YYNGEE, per germline.

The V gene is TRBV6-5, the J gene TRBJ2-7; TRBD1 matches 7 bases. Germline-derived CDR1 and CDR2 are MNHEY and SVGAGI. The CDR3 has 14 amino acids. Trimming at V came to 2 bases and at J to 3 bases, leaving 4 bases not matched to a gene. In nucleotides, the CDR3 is TGTGCCAGCAGTTACGACAGGGTAGACTACGAGCAGTACTTC. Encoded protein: CASSYDRVDYEQYF.

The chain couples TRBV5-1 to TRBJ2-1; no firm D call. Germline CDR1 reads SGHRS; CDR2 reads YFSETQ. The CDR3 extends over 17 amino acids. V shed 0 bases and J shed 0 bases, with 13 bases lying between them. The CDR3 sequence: CASSLVARPTSYNEQFF. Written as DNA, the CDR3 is TGCGCCAGCAGCTTGGTTGCCAGGCCCACCTCCTACAATGAGCAGTTCTTC. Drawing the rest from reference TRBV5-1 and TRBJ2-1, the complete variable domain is KAGVTQTPRYLIKTRGQQVTLSCSPISGHRSVSWYQQTPGQGLQFLFEYFSETQRNKGNFPGRFSGRQFSNSRSEMNVSTLELGDSALYLCASSLVARPTSYNEQFFGPGTRLTVL.

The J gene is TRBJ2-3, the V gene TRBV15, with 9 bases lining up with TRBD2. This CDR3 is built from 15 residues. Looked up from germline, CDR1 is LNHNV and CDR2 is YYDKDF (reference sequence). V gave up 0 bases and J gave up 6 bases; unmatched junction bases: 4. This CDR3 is CATSRDRRGGDTQYF. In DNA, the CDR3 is TGTGCCACCAGCAGAGATCGGCGGGGGGGTGATACGCAGTATTTT.

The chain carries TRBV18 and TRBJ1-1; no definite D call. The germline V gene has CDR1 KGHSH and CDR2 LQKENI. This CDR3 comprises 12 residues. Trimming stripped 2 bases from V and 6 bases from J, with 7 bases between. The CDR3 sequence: CASSPGPSEAFF. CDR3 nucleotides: TGTGCCAGCTCACCAGGTCCTTCTGAAGCTTTCTTT.

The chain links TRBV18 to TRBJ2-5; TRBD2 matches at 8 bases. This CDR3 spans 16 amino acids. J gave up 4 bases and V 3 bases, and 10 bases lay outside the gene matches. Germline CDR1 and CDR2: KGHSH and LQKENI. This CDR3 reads CASSPRGGRIGETQYF. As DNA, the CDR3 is TGTGCCAGCTCACCTCGGGGGGGCCGGATAGGAGAGACCCAGTACTTC.

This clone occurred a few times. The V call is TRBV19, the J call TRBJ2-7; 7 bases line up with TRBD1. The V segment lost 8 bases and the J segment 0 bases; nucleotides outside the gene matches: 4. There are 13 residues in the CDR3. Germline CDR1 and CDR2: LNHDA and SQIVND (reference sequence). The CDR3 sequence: CASSGQLSYEQYF. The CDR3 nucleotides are TGTGCCAGTTCGGGACAGCTCTCCTACGAGCAGTACTTC. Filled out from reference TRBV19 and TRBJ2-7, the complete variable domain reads DGGITQSPKYLFRKEGQNVTLSCEQNLNHDAMYWYRQDPGQGLRLIYYSQIVNDFQKGDIAEGYSVSREKKESFPLTVTSAQKNPTAFYLCASSGQLSYEQYFGPGTRLTVT.

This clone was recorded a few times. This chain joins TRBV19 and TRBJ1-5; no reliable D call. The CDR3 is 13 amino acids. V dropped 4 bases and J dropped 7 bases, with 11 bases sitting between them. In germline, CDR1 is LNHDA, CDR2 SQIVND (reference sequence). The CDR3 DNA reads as TGTGCCAGTAGTAGCCAGGTAGACCAGCCCCAGCATTTT. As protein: CASSSQVDQPQHF.

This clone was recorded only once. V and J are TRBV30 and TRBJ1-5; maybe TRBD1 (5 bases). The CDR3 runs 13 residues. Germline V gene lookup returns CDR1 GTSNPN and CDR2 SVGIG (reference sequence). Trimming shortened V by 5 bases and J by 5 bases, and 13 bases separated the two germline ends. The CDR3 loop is CAWGMRGDQPQHF. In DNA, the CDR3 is TGTGCCTGGGGCATGAGGGGAGATCAGCCCCAGCATTTT.

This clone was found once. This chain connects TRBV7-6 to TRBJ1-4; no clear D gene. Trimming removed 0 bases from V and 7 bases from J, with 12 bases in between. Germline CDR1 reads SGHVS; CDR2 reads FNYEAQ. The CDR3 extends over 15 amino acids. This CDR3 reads CASSLATVRSEKLFF. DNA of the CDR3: TGTGCCAGCAGCTTAGCGACGGTCCGGAGTGAAAAACTGTTTTTT. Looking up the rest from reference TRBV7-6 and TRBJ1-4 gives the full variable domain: GAGVSQSPRYKVTKRGQDVALRCDPISGHVSLYWYRQALGQGPEFLTYFNYEAQQDKSGLPNDRFSAERPEGSISTLTIQRTEQRDSAMYRCASSLATVRSEKLFFGSGTQLSVL.